This T cell receptor (beta chain) is from a study of early T cells in non-severe SARS-CoV-2 infection. About the study: Unsorted whole blood bulk RNA was sequenced, with unpaired chains.

This clonotype was seen ten or more times. Antigen: not known. The CDR3 totals 15 residues. CDR1 is MNHEY and CDR2 is SVGEGT in the germline V gene. Trimming removed 5 bases from V and 7 bases from J; junction bases left unmatched: 9. Findings and caveats of the study: The study's VDJdb matching favored anti-spike CD8 responses and missed private and CD4 specificities.

Each single cDNA molecule received a unique molecular identifier. Using its own MiXCR run on the 5' RACE reads, TCRdb lists one record per CDR3 protein. Of tens of thousands of distinct CDR3 sequences in the sample, about a tenth were seen once. The chain employs TRBV6-2 or TRBV6-3 and TRBJ1-5; 9 nucleotides line up with TRBD1. The clonotype was recovered from an adult who was a healthcare worker with PCR-confirmed SARS-CoV-2 infection or an uninfected control (not recorded which). The sequences come from whole blood, collected at baseline. This CDR3 is CASSPSQGAGQPQHF. The CDR3 DNA is TGTGCCAGCAGTCCATCACAGGGGGCCGGGCAGCCCCAGCATTTT.